The 23 T cell receptor beta chains in this list originate from one sample, sequenced in a study of siplizumab effects on memory and regulatory T cells. Measured with immunoSEQ multiplex PCR; TCRdb has only the in-frame clones, and not every one. The sample records about 100,000 clones, around 94% being singletons. Sequenced input: non-Treg CD4+ T cells sorted from blood. These receptors originate from a human donor in good health.

CDR3 loop: CASSLIRLGGYTF. CDR3 coding DNA: TGTGCCAGCAGCTTGATACGGTTGGGTGGCTACACCTTC. The chain recombines TRBV5-6 with TRBJ1-2; no clear D. CDR1 is SGHDT, CDR2 YYEEEE, per germline. The V end was cut by 1 base, the J end by 7 bases, with 11 bases between. The CDR3 length is 13 residues. The whole variable domain, remainder taken from reference TRBV5-6 and TRBJ1-2, is DAGVTQSPTHLIKTRGQQVTLRCSPKSGHDTVSWYQQALGQGPQFIFQYYEEEERQRGNFPDRFSGHQFPNYSSELNVNALLLGDSALYLCASSLIRLGGYTFGSGTRLTVV.

CDR3 residues: CASSQAGPIYGYTF. The CDR3 bases are TGTGCCAGCAGCCAAGCAGGGCCGATCTATGGCTACACCTTC. The V gene is TRBV14, the J gene TRBJ1-2; TRBD1 might be the D (5 bases). Deletions cut 1 base from V and 4 bases from J, with 10 bases between. The CDR3 consists of 14 residues. Germline CDR1 is SGHDN and CDR2 is FVKESK.

V and J are TRBV29-1 and TRBJ2-7, with D unresolved. The CDR3 covers 13 residues. V lost 0 bases to trimming and J lost 6 bases, with 12 bases between them. Germline CDR1 and CDR2: SQVTM and ANQGSEA. CDR3 sequence: CSVEDVLQREQYF. CDR3 sequence (DNA): TGCAGCGTTGAAGACGTATTGCAACGCGAGCAGTACTTC.

The chain combines TRBV6-5 with TRBJ2-1; 7 nucleotides match TRBD2. The CDR3 is 15 residues long. CDR1 is MNHEY, CDR2 SVGAGI, per germline. After removal of 6 bases from V and 8 bases from J, the junction contained 13 bases not matched to a gene. In DNA, the CDR3 is TGTGCCAGCAGCACCGGGGGAGGGCCTGGGTATGAGCAGTTCTTC. Encoded protein: CASSTGGGPGYEQFF.

The chain links TRBV28 to TRBJ2-1, with 7 bases identical to TRBD2. The CDR3 consists of 12 residues. Per the germline V gene, CDR1 is MDHEN and CDR2 is SYDVKM. V trimming: 1 base; J trimming: 13 bases; junction bases outside the gene matches: 4. The CDR3 nucleotides are TGTGCCAGCAGTTTATTAGCGGGTTCACAGTTCTTC. Translated, it gives CASSLLAGSQFF. The whole variable domain, remainder taken from reference TRBV28 and TRBJ2-1, is DVKVTQSSRYLVKRTGEKVFLECVQDMDHENMFWYRQDPGLGLRLIYFSYDVKMKEKGDIPEGYSVSREKKERFSLILESASTNQTSMYLCASSLLAGSQFFGPGTRLTVL.

The V gene is TRBV7-9, the J gene TRBJ2-2; unclear D gene. The CDR3 is 16 residues long. The germline V and J ends were trimmed by 3 bases and 0 bases, with 11 bases remaining between them. In germline, CDR1 is SEHNR, CDR2 FQNEAQ (reference sequence). DNA for the CDR3: TGTGCCAGCAGCTTTCACTACAGTTCGAACACCGGGGAGCTGTTTTTT. Amino acids: CASSFHYSSNTGELFF.

For the CDR3, the DNA is TGCGCCAGCAGCCAAAACAATGAGCAGTTCTTC. This codes for CASSQNNEQFF. The chain combines TRBV5-1 with TRBJ2-1; D is uncertain. This CDR3 contains 11 residues. Trimming removed 4 bases at V and 5 bases at J, with 4 bases between. Germline CDR1 reads SGHRS; CDR2 reads YFSETQ.

V is TRBV28 and J is TRBJ1-3; 9 bases are a match to TRBD1. J was trimmed by 1 base and V by 3 bases; bases with no gene match: 4. This CDR3 is 16 amino acids long. Germline V lookup: CDR1 MDHEN, CDR2 SYDVKM. The CDR3 nucleotides read TGTGCCAGCAGTTTTGGGGGACAGGGATCTGGAAACACCATATATTTT. Amino acids: CASSFGGQGSGNTIYF.

This chain joins TRBV2 and TRBJ1-5; maybe TRBD1 (5 bases). Looked up from germline, CDR1 is SNHLY and CDR2 is FYNNEI. Trimming shortened V by 5 bases and J by 4 bases, and 12 bases separated the two germline ends. There are 14 residues in the CDR3. The CDR3 DNA sequence: TGTGCCAGCAGTTATGACAGCAGTAATCAGCCCCAGCATTTT. Amino acid sequence: CASSYDSSNQPQHF.

The rearrangement uses TRBV28 and TRBJ1-2, with D unresolved. Trimming removed 6 bases at V and 4 bases at J, with 6 bases between. Germline V gene data show CDR1 as MDHEN and CDR2 as SYDVKM. This CDR3 is 11 amino acids long. This chain's CDR3 is CASSDLYGYTF. DNA for the CDR3: TGTGCCAGCAGCGACCTCTATGGCTACACCTTC.

The V gene is TRBV7-9, the J gene TRBJ1-5, with no clear D. The CDR3 runs to 12 residues. V dropped 1 base and J dropped 7 bases, with 5 bases sitting between them. From germline, CDR1 is SEHNR and CDR2 FQNEAQ (reference sequence). CDR3 in amino acids: CASSLEEQPQHF. In DNA form, the CDR3 reads TGTGCCAGCAGCTTAGAGGAGCAGCCCCAGCATTTT.

The chain combines TRBV5-4 with TRBJ1-1, with D unresolved. Trimming removed 3 bases at V and 5 bases at J, with 8 bases between. The length of the CDR3 is 12 residues. From germline, CDR1 is SGHNT and CDR2 YYREEE (reference sequence). CDR3 coding DNA: TGTGCCAGCAGCTACGCGATGACTGAAGCTTTCTTT. Amino acid sequence: CASSYAMTEAFF. Full variable domain (remainder filled in from reference TRBV5-4 and TRBJ1-1): ETGVTQSPTHLIKTRGQQVTLRCSSQSGHNTVSWYQQALGQGPQFIFQYYREEENGRGNFPPRFSGLQFPNYSSELNVNALELDDSALYLCASSYAMTEAFFGQGTRLTVV.

V is TRBV5-1 and J is TRBJ2-5; D gene unclear. The V and J ends lost 2 bases and 1 base respectively, with 12 bases between them. The germline V gene encodes CDR1 SGHRS and CDR2 YFSETQ. The CDR3 runs to 15 residues. In DNA form, the CDR3 reads TGCGCCAGCAGCTTCAACGGGCAAATCCAAGAGACCCAGTACTTC. Protein product: CASSFNGQIQETQYF.

The CDR3 sequence: CASTGAGELFF. CDR3 coding DNA: TGTGCCAGTACAGGGGCCGGGGAGCTGTTTTTT. V usage is TRBV19 and J usage is TRBJ2-2, with D possibly being TRBD1 (6 bases). Per germline, CDR1 LNHDA and CDR2 SQIVND (reference sequence). The V end lost 7 bases, the J end lost 6 bases, and 6 bases lay between the germline ends. CDR3 length: 11 residues.

The rearrangement uses TRBV27 and TRBJ2-6; tentative D call: TRBD1 (6 bases). This CDR3 is 17 amino acids long. Germline loops: CDR1 MNHEY, CDR2 SMNVEV (reference sequence). The V end lost 6 bases, the J end lost 0 bases, and 15 bases lay between the germline ends. CDR3 sequence (DNA): TGTGCCAGCAGCGGACCAGGGGTAAACTCTGGGGCCAACGTCCTGACTTTC. Encoded protein: CASSGPGVNSGANVLTF.

V is TRBV2 and J is TRBJ2-2, with D possibly called TRBD1 or TRBD2 (5 bases each). V was shortened by 3 bases and J by 4 bases, with 12 bases between the two germline ends. Germline loops: CDR1 SNHLY, CDR2 FYNNEI. This CDR3 is built from 15 residues. The CDR3 reads CASSDWDGPTGELFF. The DNA for the CDR3 is TGTGCCAGCAGTGATTGGGACGGACCCACCGGGGAGCTGTTTTTT.

The chain carries TRBV14 and TRBJ2-1; D remains unclear. There are 13 residues in the CDR3. With 8 bases removed from V and 0 bases from J, the gap between germline ends came to 8 bases. Germline V CDR1 and CDR2: SGHDN, FVKESK. The CDR3 loop is CASQDASYNEQFF. In DNA form, the CDR3 reads TGTGCCAGCCAGGACGCCTCCTACAATGAGCAGTTCTTC.

This clone was seen a handful of times. The genes are TRBV6-1 and TRBJ2-6, with TRBD2 identical over 7 bases. The CDR3 length is 15 residues. J gave up 4 bases and V 8 bases, and 8 bases lay outside the gene matches. The germline V gene encodes CDR1 MNHNS and CDR2 SASEGT. CDR3 in DNA: TGTGCCAGCGTGGGGGGGTTTGCCGGGGCCAACGTCCTGACTTTC. Translated: CASVGGFAGANVLTF.

V is TRBV11-2 and J is TRBJ2-3, with a possible D match to TRBD2 (6 bases). Germline V gene lookup returns CDR1 SGHAT and CDR2 FQNNGV. The V end was cut by 6 bases, the J end by 3 bases, with 13 bases between. CDR3 length: 14 amino acids. The CDR3, as DNA: TGTGCCAGCAGGAGGGTGGCGGGAACAGATACGCAGTATTTT. This sequence encodes CASRRVAGTDTQYF. Full variable domain (outside the CDR3, taken from reference TRBV11-2 and TRBJ2-3): EAGVAQSPRYKIIEKRQSVAFWCNPISGHATLYWYQQILGQGPKLLIQFQNNGVVDDSQLPKDRFSAERLKGVDSTLKIQPAKLEDSAVYLCASRRVAGTDTQYFGPGTRLTVL.

The genes are TRBV29-1 and TRBJ2-2, with 12 bases lining up with TRBD1. Germline V lookup: CDR1 SQVTM, CDR2 ANQGSEA. This CDR3 has 16 residues. J was trimmed by 4 bases and V by 7 bases; bases with no gene match: 10. The CDR3 protein is CSARGTGGASTGELFF. In DNA form, the CDR3 reads TGCAGCGCCAGAGGGACAGGGGGCGCGAGCACCGGGGAGCTGTTTTTT.

This clone was counted a single time. This chain links TRBV29-1 with TRBJ2-7; D unresolved. This CDR3 is built from 14 residues. Germline-derived CDR1 and CDR2 are SQVTM and ANQGSEA. Deletions cut 1 base from V and 3 bases from J, with 13 bases between. CDR3 coding DNA: TGCAGCGTTGAAGTTGTGGGTAAAAACTACGAGCAGTACTTC. It translates to CSVEVVGKNYEQYF.

The V and J genes are TRBV7-2 and TRBJ2-1; D unclear. The germline V gene encodes CDR1 SGHTA and CDR2 FQGNSA. The CDR3 has 14 residues. V gave up 2 bases and J gave up 10 bases, with 15 bases separating them. CDR3 protein: CASSLTPGRAEQFF. Written as DNA, the CDR3 is TGTGCCAGCAGCTTAACACCAGGTCGGGCCGAGCAGTTCTTC.

This chain connects TRBV5-4 to TRBJ2-2; 9 positions agree with TRBD2. Looked up from germline, CDR1 is SGHNT and CDR2 is YYREEE (reference sequence). The ends lost 2 bases at V and 4 bases at J; junction bases unmatched: 3. There are 15 residues in the CDR3. The CDR3 protein is CASSLAGGSTGELFF. CDR3 in DNA: TGTGCCAGCAGCTTAGCGGGAGGTTCCACCGGGGAGCTGTTTTTT.